What follows are 23 T cell receptor beta chains derived from one specimen sequenced in a study of blood T cell repertoires in COVID-19. Profiled with immunoSEQ multiplex PCR; TCRdb holds only in-frame clones, not every one. The sample yields about 190,000 clones, almost 90% seen once. The sequenced sample consisted of peripheral blood. The receptor source for this set is a man aged 50-59 years with acute or convalescent COVID-19.

The V gene is TRBV11-2, the J gene TRBJ1-3; D not resolved. Trimming left V 5 bases short and J 0 bases short, with 17 bases between. The germline V gene encodes CDR1 SGHAT and CDR2 FQNNGV. The CDR3 covers 17 residues. CDR3 loop: CASSPRWNLLSGNTIYF. The DNA of the CDR3 is TGTGCCAGCAGCCCGAGGTGGAACCTCCTCTCTGGAAACACCATATATTTT.

The V gene is TRBV28, the J gene TRBJ2-1; TRBD1 agrees at 8 bases. From germline, CDR1 is MDHEN and CDR2 SYDVKM. The junction had 7 bases not matched to a gene; V was cut back by 5 bases and J by 10 bases. The CDR3 spans 13 residues. The CDR3 loop is CASSISGGWEQFF. CDR3 DNA sequence: TGTGCCAGCAGTATTTCAGGGGGCTGGGAGCAGTTCTTC.

This clone appeared a single time. The rearrangement uses TRBV9 and TRBJ1-2, with 7 bases identical to TRBD1. J was trimmed by 3 bases and V by 3 bases; bases with no gene match: 11. The germline V gene has CDR1 SGDLS and CDR2 YYNGEE. CDR3 size: 16 residues. Written as DNA, the CDR3 is TGTGCCAGCAGCGACCAGACAGGGTCGTTGGACTATGGCTACACCTTC. It encodes CASSDQTGSLDYGYTF. The full variable domain, with the rest looked up from reference TRBV9 and TRBJ1-2, is DSGVTQTPKHLITATGQRVTLRCSPRSGDLSVYWYQQSLDQGLQFLIQYYNGEERAKGNILERFSAQQFPDLHSELNLSSLELGDSALYFCASSDQTGSLDYGYTFGSGTRLTVV.

The chain links TRBV18 to TRBJ1-2; no reliable D call. Germline CDR1 and CDR2: KGHSH and LQKENI. Trimming left V 5 bases short and J 2 bases short, with 12 bases between. This CDR3 has 14 residues. Here the CDR3 DNA reads TGTGCCAGCTCAGTCAACGCGGGAAACTATGGCTACACCTTC. Protein product: CASSVNAGNYGYTF.

The genes are TRBV2 and TRBJ2-1; tentative D call: TRBD1 (5 bases). Germline loops: CDR1 SNHLY, CDR2 FYNNEI. Trimming took off 6 bases at V and 4 bases at J, with 7 bases between the two ends. The length of the CDR3 is 12 residues. The CDR3 sequence: CASRPGYNEQFF. CDR3 DNA: TGTGCCAGCAGGCCAGGGTACAATGAGCAGTTCTTC.

The chain has TRBV30 and TRBJ1-4; D unclear. The V end lost 2 bases, the J end lost 7 bases, and 8 bases lay between the germline ends. The length of the CDR3 is 12 residues. The germline V gene encodes CDR1 GTSNPN and CDR2 SVGIG (reference sequence). CDR3 sequence (DNA): TGTGCCTGGAGTCTGATCGGTGAAAAACTGTTTTTT. Residues: CAWSLIGEKLFF. Drawing the rest from reference TRBV30 and TRBJ1-4, the complete variable domain is SQTIHQWPATLVQPVGSPLSLECTVEGTSNPNLYWYRQAAGRGLQLLFYSVGIGQISSEVPQNLSASRPQDRQFILSSKKLLLSDSGFYLCAWSLIGEKLFFGSGTQLSVL.

The chain has TRBV9 and TRBJ2-7; 8 positions agree with TRBD2. The CDR3 length is 15 residues. V dropped 3 bases and J dropped 2; count of bases not matched to a gene: 7. The V gene's germline CDR1 is SGDLS and CDR2 YYNGEE. CDR3 sequence (DNA): TGTGCCAGCAGCGCGGGGGGGGCGGGAGCCTACGAGCAGTACTTC. Protein sequence: CASSAGGAGAYEQYF.

The CDR3 loop reads CASSLDRGNEKLFF. In DNA form, the CDR3 reads TGTGCCAGCAGCTTGGACCGGGGTAATGAAAAACTGTTTTTT. The rearrangement joins TRBV5-4 to TRBJ1-4; no clear D. Germline V lookup: CDR1 SGHNT, CDR2 YYREEE (reference sequence). The V end lost 0 bases, the J end lost 4 bases, and 7 bases lay between the germline ends. This CDR3 has 14 amino acids. Together with reference TRBV5-4 and TRBJ1-4, the CDR3 gives the full variable domain: ETGVTQSPTHLIKTRGQQVTLRCSSQSGHNTVSWYQQALGQGPQFIFQYYREEENGRGNFPPRFSGLQFPNYSSELNVNALELDDSALYLCASSLDRGNEKLFFGSGTQLSVL.

This chain uses TRBV27 with TRBJ2-7, with TRBD1 identical over 7 bases. This CDR3 region has 15 residues. The germline gives CDR1 MNHEY, CDR2 SMNVEV (reference sequence). Germline trimming cut 2 bases from V and 0 bases from J; bases unmatched to any gene: 4. CDR3 sequence (DNA): TGTGCCAGCAGTTTAGACAGGGATGGCTCCTACGAGCAGTACGTC. As protein: CASSLDRDGSYEQYV.

V gene TRBV7-9 combines with J gene TRBJ2-1; 8 bases line up with TRBD2. The CDR3 runs to 15 residues. The ends lost 2 bases at V and 1 base at J; junction bases unmatched: 1. In germline, CDR1 is SEHNR, CDR2 FQNEAQ (reference sequence). This chain's CDR3 is CASSLRGGSYNEQFF. CDR3 nucleotide sequence: TGTGCCAGCAGCTTACGCGGGGGGTCCTACAATGAGCAGTTCTTC.

This CDR3 is CASSRGQSSYNEQFF. The DNA of the CDR3 is TGTGCCAGTTCGCGCGGACAGAGCTCCTACAATGAGCAGTTCTTC. The chain combines TRBV19 with TRBJ2-1, with a possible D match to TRBD1 (6 bases). V lost 8 bases and J 0 bases, leaving 14 bases between the germline ends. CDR1 is LNHDA, CDR2 SQIVND, per germline (reference sequence). The CDR3 has 15 residues.

This sequence joins TRBV5-5 and TRBJ2-2; 15 bases match TRBD2. V gave up 4 bases and J gave up 7 bases; unmatched junction bases: 11. The length of the CDR3 is 18 residues. Germline CDR1 is SGHKS and CDR2 is YYEKEE (reference sequence). CDR3 bases: TGTGCCAGCAGCCGTCCACCCGGGACTAGCGGGAGGCGCGGGGAGCTGTTTTTT. Amino acids: CASSRPPGTSGRRGELFF.

This rearrangement joins TRBV19 to TRBJ1-5, with TRBD1 matching over 7 bases. The CDR3 has 15 residues. Germline CDR1 is LNHDA and CDR2 is SQIVND (reference sequence). V dropped 3 bases and J dropped 9; count of bases not matched to a gene: 11. CDR3 DNA: TGTGCCAGTAGTATCGGACAGGAGCGTGAATGGCCCCAGCATTTT. Its protein is CASSIGQEREWPQHF.

The rearrangement joins TRBV15 to TRBJ2-5; 8 nucleotides match TRBD1. CDR3 length: 15 amino acids. Trimming removed 1 base from V and 3 bases from J; junction bases left unmatched: 4. Germline CDR1 reads LNHNV; CDR2 reads YYDKDF (reference sequence). CDR3 protein: CATSRGTGGKETQYF. CDR3 DNA: TGTGCCACCAGCAGAGGTACAGGGGGAAAAGAGACCCAGTACTTC. Based on the CDR3 plus reference TRBV15 and TRBJ2-5, the full variable domain is DAMVIQNPRYQVTQFGKPVTLSCSQTLNHNVMYWYQQKSSQAPKLLFHYYDKDFNNEADTPDNFQSRRPNTSFCFLDIRSPGLGDTAMYLCATSRGTGGKETQYFGPGTRLLVL.

V gene TRBV6-1 combines with J gene TRBJ1-2, with D possibly being TRBD1 (6 bases). Between the trimmed V and J ends, which lost 3 bases and 5 bases, there was a span of 13 bases. Germline V gene data show CDR1 as MNHNS and CDR2 as SASEGT. The CDR3 runs 14 residues. DNA of the CDR3: TGTGCCAGCAGTGAGGGTACCAGGGGTTATGGCTACACCTTC. Amino acid sequence: CASSEGTRGYGYTF.

In DNA, the CDR3 is TGCGCCAGCAGCTTGGGCCCCGGAGAGCATTCACCCCTCCACTTT. Residues: CASSLGPGEHSPLHF. The V call is TRBV5-1, the J call TRBJ1-6; D is unresolved. Per the germline V gene, CDR1 is SGHRS and CDR2 is YFSETQ. V lost 0 bases to trimming and J lost 8 bases, with 12 bases between them. The length of the CDR3 is 15 residues.

The genes are TRBV9 and TRBJ2-5; TRBD2 matches at 7 bases. The CDR3 loop spans 14 amino acids. The germline gives CDR1 SGDLS, CDR2 YYNGEE. Trimming removed 4 bases from V and 0 bases from J; junction bases left unmatched: 3. CDR3 nucleotides: TGTGCCAGCAGCCGGGGAGGGTACCAAGAGACCCAGTACTTC. Translation gives CASSRGGYQETQYF. Based on the CDR3 plus reference TRBV9 and TRBJ2-5, the full variable domain is DSGVTQTPKHLITATGQRVTLRCSPRSGDLSVYWYQQSLDQGLQFLIQYYNGEERAKGNILERFSAQQFPDLHSELNLSSLELGDSALYFCASSRGGYQETQYFGPGTRLLVL.

The count of this clone is one. V and J are TRBV30 and TRBJ2-5; 8 bases line up with TRBD2. Trimming removed 0 bases from V and 4 bases from J; junction bases left unmatched: 4. This CDR3 comprises 14 residues. Germline V gene data show CDR1 as GTSNPN and CDR2 as SVGIG (reference sequence). The CDR3 DNA sequence: TGTGCCTGGAGTGTAACTAGCGGTGGAGAGACCCAGTACTTC. Translated: CAWSVTSGGETQYF. Filled out from reference TRBV30 and TRBJ2-5, the complete variable domain reads SQTIHQWPATLVQPVGSPLSLECTVEGTSNPNLYWYRQAAGRGLQLLFYSVGIGQISSEVPQNLSASRPQDRQFILSSKKLLLSDSGFYLCAWSVTSGGETQYFGPGTRLLVL.

The CDR3 is CASSKTGMSTEAFF. In DNA, the CDR3 is TGTGCCAGCAGCAAGACAGGGATGAGCACTGAAGCTTTCTTT. The V gene is TRBV7-9, the J gene TRBJ1-1; 7 bases are a match to TRBD1. CDR3 size: 14 residues. Trimming removed 5 bases from V and 4 bases from J; junction bases left unmatched: 7. CDR1 is SEHNR and CDR2 is FQNEAQ in the germline V gene (reference sequence).

This chain connects TRBV19 to TRBJ2-5, with 9 bases fitting TRBD2. Germline lookup yields CDR1 LNHDA and CDR2 SQIVND (reference sequence). The CDR3 consists of 13 residues. With V trimmed by 3 bases and J by 5 bases, 1 base remained unmatched. The CDR3 loop reads CASSIAGGETQYF. DNA for the CDR3: TGTGCCAGTAGTATTGCGGGGGGGGAGACCCAGTACTTC.

The genes are TRBV6-1 and TRBJ1-5, with 7 bases aligning to TRBD1. The CDR3 is 16 amino acids. V shed 3 bases and J 4 bases; nucleotides not matched to a gene: 9. Germline CDR1 reads MNHNS; CDR2 reads SASEGT. The CDR3 coding sequence is TGTGCCAGCAGTGAGCTCTCGGGACAGATGAATCAGCCCCAGCATTTT. This translates into CASSELSGQMNQPQHF.

V gene TRBV13 combines with J gene TRBJ1-1; the D is unclear. This CDR3 is built from 14 residues. The V and J ends lost 0 bases and 5 bases respectively, with 10 bases between them. Germline assignment: CDR1 PRHDT and CDR2 FYEKMQ (reference sequence). In DNA form, the CDR3 reads TGTGCCAGCAGCTTAGGCCCTCCAGTGACTGAAGCTTTCTTT. It translates to CASSLGPPVTEAFF.

The gene calls are TRBV3-1 (or the pseudogene TRBV3-2) and TRBJ2-7, with D possibly being TRBD1 (6 bases). CDR1 is LGHDT, CDR2 YNNKEL, per germline (reference sequence). V lost 1 base, J lost 4 bases, and 11 bases lay in between. This CDR3 comprises 14 residues. The CDR3, as DNA: TGTGCCAGCAGCCAAGGGCTAGGGGGTTACGAGCAGTACTTC. Protein product: CASSQGLGGYEQYF.